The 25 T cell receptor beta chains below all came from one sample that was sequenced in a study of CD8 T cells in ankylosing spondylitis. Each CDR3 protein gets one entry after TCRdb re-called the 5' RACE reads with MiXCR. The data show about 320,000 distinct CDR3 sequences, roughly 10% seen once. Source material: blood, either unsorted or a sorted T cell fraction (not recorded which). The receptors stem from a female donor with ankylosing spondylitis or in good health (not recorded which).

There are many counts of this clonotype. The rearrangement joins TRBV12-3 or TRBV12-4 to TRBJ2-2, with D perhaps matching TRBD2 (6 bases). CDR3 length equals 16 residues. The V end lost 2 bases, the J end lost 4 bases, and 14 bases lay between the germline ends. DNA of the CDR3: TGTGCCAGCAGTTTATGGGGAGGATTGGGCACCGGGGAGCTGTTTTTT. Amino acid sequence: CASSLWGGLGTGELFF.

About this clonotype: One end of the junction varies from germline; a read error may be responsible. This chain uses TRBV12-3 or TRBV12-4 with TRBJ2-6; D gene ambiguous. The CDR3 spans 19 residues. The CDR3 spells CARSFRTVVTYSGANVLTF. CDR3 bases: TGTGCCCGCAGTTTCCGGACGGTCGTAACATACTCTGGGGCCAACGTCCTGACTTTC.

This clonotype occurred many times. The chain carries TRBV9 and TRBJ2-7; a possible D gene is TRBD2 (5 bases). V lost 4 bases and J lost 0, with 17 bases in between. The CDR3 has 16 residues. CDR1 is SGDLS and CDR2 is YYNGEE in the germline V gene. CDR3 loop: CASSRGGPSSSYEQYF. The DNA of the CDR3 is TGTGCCAGCAGCCGAGGCGGGCCCTCAAGCTCCTACGAGCAGTACTTC.

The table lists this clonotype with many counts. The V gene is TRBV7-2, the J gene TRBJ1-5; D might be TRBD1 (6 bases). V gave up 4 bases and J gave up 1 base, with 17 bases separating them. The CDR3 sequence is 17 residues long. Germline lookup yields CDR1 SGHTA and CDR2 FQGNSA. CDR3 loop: CASSSPPGVWSNQPQHF. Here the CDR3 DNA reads TGTGCCAGCAGCTCCCCACCAGGGGTCTGGAGCAATCAGCCCCAGCATTTT.

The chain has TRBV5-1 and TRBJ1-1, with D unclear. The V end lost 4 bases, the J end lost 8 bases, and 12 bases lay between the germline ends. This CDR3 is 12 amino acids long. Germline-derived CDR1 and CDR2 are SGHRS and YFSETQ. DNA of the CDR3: TGCGCCAGCAGCACGGGGAGGTTGGAAGCTTTCTTT. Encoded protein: CASSTGRLEAFF.

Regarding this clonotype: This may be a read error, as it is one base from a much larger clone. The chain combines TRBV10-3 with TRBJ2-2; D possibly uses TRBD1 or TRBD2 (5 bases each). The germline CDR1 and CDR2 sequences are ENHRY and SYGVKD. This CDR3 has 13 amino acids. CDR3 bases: TGTGCCATCTCCAGGGAGAACACCGGGGCGCTGTTTTTT. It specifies CAISRENTGALFF.

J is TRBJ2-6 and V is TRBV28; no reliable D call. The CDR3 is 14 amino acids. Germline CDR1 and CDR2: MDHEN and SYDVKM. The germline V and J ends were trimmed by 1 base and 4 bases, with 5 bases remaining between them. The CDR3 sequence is CASSLSPGANVLTF. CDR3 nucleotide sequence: TGTGCCAGCAGTTTATCGCCCGGGGCCAACGTCCTGACTTTC.

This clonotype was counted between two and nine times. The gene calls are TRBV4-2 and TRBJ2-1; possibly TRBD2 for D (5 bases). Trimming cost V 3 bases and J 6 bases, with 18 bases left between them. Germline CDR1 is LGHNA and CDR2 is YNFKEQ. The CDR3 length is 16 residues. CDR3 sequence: CASSQGVELEFNEQFF. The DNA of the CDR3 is TGTGCCAGCAGCCAGGGCGTTGAACTAGAATTCAATGAGCAGTTCTTC.

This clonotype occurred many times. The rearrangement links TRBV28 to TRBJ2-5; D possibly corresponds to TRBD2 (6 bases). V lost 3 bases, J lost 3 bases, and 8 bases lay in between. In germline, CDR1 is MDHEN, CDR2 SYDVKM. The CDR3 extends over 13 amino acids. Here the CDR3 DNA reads TGTGCCAGCAGTTTTCGGAGGGAAGAGACCCAGTACTTC. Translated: CASSFRREETQYF. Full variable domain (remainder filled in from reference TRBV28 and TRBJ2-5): DVKVTQSSRYLVKRTGEKVFLECVQDMDHENMFWYRQDPGLGLRLIYFSYDVKMKEKGDIPEGYSVSREKKERFSLILESASTNQTSMYLCASSFRREETQYFGPGTRLLVL.

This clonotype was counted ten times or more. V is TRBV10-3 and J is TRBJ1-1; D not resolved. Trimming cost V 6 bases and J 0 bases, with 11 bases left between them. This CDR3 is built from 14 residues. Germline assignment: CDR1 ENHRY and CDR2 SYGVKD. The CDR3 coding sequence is TGTGCCATCAGGGGCCCCTCCATGAACACTGAAGCTTTCTTT. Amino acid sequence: CAIRGPSMNTEAFF.

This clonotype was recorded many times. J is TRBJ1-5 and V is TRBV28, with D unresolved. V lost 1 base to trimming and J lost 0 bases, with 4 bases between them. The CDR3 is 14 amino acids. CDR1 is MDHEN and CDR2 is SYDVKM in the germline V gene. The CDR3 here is CASSLYTSNQPQHF. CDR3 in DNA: TGTGCCAGCAGTTTATACACTAGCAATCAGCCCCAGCATTTT. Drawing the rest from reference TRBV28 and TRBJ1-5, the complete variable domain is DVKVTQSSRYLVKRTGEKVFLECVQDMDHENMFWYRQDPGLGLRLIYFSYDVKMKEKGDIPEGYSVSREKKERFSLILESASTNQTSMYLCASSLYTSNQPQHFGDGTRLSIL.

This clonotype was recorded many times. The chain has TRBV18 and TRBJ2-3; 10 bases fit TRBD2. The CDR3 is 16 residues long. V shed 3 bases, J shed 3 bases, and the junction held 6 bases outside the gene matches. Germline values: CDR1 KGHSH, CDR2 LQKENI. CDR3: CASSPLTSGETDTQYF. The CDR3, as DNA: TGTGCCAGCTCACCTTTAACTAGCGGGGAAACAGATACGCAGTATTTT.

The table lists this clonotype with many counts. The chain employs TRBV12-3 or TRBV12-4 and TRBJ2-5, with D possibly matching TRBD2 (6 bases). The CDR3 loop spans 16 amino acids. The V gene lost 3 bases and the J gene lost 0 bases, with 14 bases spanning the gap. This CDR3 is CASSFWGGIYQETQYF. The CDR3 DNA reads TGTGCCAGCAGTTTCTGGGGAGGTATTTACCAAGAGACCCAGTACTTC.

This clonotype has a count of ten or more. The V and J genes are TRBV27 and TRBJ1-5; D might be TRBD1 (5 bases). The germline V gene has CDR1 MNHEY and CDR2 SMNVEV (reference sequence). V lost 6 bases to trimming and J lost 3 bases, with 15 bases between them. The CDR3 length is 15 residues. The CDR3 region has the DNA TGTGCCAGCAGCCCCCGGGCGGGGACCAATCAGCCCCAGCATTTT. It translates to CASSPRAGTNQPQHF.

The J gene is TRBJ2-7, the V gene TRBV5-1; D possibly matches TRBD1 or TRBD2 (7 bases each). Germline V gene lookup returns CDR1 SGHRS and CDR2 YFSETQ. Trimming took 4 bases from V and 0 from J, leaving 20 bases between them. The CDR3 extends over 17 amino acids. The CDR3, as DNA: TGCGCCAGCAGCCCGGGAGGACAGGAGAGCTCCTCCTACGAGCAGTACTTC. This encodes CASSPGGQESSSYEQYF.

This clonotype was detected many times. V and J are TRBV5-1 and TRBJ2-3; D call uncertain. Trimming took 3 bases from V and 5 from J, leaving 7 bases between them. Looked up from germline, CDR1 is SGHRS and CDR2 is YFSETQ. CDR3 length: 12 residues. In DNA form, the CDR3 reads TGCGCCAGCAGCTCGACGGGAGATACGCAGTATTTT. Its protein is CASSSTGDTQYF.

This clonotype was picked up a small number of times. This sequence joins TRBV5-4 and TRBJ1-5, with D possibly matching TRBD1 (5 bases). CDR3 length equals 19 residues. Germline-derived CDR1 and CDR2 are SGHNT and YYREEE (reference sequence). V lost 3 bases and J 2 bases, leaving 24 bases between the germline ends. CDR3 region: CASSSAPARDRRRNQPQHF. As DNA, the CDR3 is TGTGCCAGCAGCTCGGCCCCAGCGAGAGACAGACGGCGCAATCAGCCCCAGCATTTT.

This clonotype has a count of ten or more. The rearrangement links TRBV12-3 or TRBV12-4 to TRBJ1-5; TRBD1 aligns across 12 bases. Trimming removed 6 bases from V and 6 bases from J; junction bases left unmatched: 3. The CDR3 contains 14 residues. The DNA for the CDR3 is TGTGCCAGCAGGGGGGGACAGGGGGCTCAGCCCCAGCATTTT. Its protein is CASRGGQGAQPQHF.

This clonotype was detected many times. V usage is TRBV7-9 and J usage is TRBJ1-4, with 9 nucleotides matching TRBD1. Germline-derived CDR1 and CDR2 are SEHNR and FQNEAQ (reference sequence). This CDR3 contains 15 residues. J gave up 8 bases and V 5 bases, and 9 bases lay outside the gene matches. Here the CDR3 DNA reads TGTGCCAGCAGCCTAGGGACAGGGAGTGAGGAAAAACTGTTTTTT. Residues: CASSLGTGSEEKLFF.

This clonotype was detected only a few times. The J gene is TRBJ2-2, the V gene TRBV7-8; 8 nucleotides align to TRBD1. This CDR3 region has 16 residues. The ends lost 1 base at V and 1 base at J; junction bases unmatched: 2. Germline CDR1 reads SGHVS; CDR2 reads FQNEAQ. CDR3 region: CASSLVGTGNTGELFF. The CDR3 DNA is TGTGCCAGCAGCTTAGTAGGGACAGGGAACACCGGGGAGCTGTTTTTT.

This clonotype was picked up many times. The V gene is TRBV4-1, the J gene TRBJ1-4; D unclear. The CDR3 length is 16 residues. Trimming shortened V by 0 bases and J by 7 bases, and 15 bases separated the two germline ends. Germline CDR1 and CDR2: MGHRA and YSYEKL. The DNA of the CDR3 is TGCGCCAGCAGCCAAGAATCCAACGCAGATGGTGAAAAACTGTTTTTT. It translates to CASSQESNADGEKLFF.

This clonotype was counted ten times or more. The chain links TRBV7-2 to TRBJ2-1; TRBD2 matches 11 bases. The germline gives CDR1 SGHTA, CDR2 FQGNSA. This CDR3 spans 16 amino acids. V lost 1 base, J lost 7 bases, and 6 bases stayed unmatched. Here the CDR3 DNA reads TGTGCCAGCAGCTTAGTAGCGGGGGGGAGGTCAAATGAGCAGTTCTTC. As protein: CASSLVAGGRSNEQFF.

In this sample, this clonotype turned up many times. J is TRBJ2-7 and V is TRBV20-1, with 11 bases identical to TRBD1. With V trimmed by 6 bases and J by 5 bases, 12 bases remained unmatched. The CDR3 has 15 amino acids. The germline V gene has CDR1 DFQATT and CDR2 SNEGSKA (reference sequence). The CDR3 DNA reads TGCAGTGCAAGTGGGGGGGACAGGGGGGACCACGAGCAGTACTTC. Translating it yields CSASGGDRGDHEQYF.

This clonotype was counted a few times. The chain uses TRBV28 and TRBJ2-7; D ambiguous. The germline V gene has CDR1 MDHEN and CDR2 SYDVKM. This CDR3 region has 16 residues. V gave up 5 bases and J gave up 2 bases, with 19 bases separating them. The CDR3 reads CASSRSAGWWPYEQYF. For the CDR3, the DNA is TGTGCCAGCAGTCGTTCGGCCGGCTGGTGGCCCTACGAGCAGTACTTC.

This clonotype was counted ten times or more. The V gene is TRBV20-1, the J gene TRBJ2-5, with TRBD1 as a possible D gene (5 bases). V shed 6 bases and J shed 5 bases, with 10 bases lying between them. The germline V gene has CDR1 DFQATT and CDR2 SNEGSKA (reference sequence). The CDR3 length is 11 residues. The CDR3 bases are TGCAGTGCATCAGGGTCTGAGACCCAGTACTTC. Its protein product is CSASGSETQYF.